This T cell receptor beta chain is drawn from a study of T cells after yellow fever vaccination. Findings of the study overall: Overlap between CD4 and CD8 compartments was detected for a small share of clonotypes. Post-booster samples contained most primary-vaccination clones (around 95% CD4, around 88% CD8). A weaker but faster secondary response was observed, peaking on day 5 versus 15.

TCRdb processed the 5' RACE reads anew with MiXCR; each CDR3 protein has one entry. The repertoire includes about 320,000 distinct CDR3 sequences, about 10% of them detected once, and under 4% sits in the top ten. This CDR3 has 16 residues. Germline CDR1 MNHEY, CDR2 SVGAGI. The V segment lost 6 bases and the J segment 4 bases; nucleotides outside the gene matches: 10. The table lists this clonotype with many counts. Its antigen remains unidentified. The V call is TRBV6-5, the J call TRBJ2-4; 9 bases map to TRBD1. The origin of this receptor is a man between 18 and 29 years old who received the YFV17D yellow fever vaccine. The source material was CD4+ T cells sorted from PBMCs, sampled 45 days after the yellow fever booster vaccination. The CDR3 DNA reads TGTGCCAGCAGCCCCGGGACAGGGAGCCGGAAAAACATTCAGTACTTC. Translating gives CASSPGTGSRKNIQYF.